This T cell receptor (beta chain) was documented in a study of T cell repertoires in cytomegalovirus infection. Study-level results: Accumulated public TCR beta family frequency recognized individuals carrying CMV together with the relevant HLA.

TCRdb reanalysed the reads using MiXCR and keeps one entry per CDR3 protein. In the table there are a few hundred thousand distinct CDR3 sequences, 15% to 20% of which are singletons. Trimming took 5 bases from V and 3 from J, leaving 16 bases between them. The CDR3 is made up of 15 amino acids. CDR1 and CDR2 from the germline V gene are SGHNT and YYREEE (reference sequence). The sample holds a few counts of this clonotype. The antigen is not known. Sequencing was performed on PBMCs. The chain employs TRBV5-4 and TRBJ2-3; D may be TRBD1 (6 bases). This TCR was sampled from a human donor in good health (CMV status not recorded). Some clones in this sample may be carry-over from other donors' samples. The CDR3 protein is CASRVQGIATDTQYF. CDR3 DNA: TGTGCCAGCAGGGTCCAGGGGATAGCGACAGATACGCAGTATTTT. The variable domain in full, completed from reference TRBV5-4 and TRBJ2-3, reads ETGVTQSPTHLIKTRGQQVTLRCSSQSGHNTVSWYQQALGQGPQFIFQYYREEENGRGNFPPRFSGLQFPNYSSELNVNALELDDSALYLCASRVQGIATDTQYFGPGTRLTVL.